This T cell receptor (beta chain) emerged from a study of untreated major depressive disorder. Worth noting for this clone: No antigen is known for it.

Study-wide results and limits: Only three preselected Vbeta families were compared in sequencing.

Trimming stripped 0 bases from V and 4 bases from J, with 7 bases between. The length of the CDR3 is 13 residues. Looked up from germline, CDR1 is SGHNT and CDR2 is YYREEE (reference sequence). Method: immunoSEQ multiplex PCR; TCRdb's copy keeps in-frame clones and lacks some. The table shows over 20,000 clones, with over 80% occurring only once. This chain uses TRBV5-4 with TRBJ1-2; possibly TRBD1 for D (5 bases). The material sequenced was CD4+ T cells from PBMCs. The receptor was isolated from a man aged 30 to 45 in good health. The CDR3 region is CASSLEGSYGYTF. The CDR3 coding sequence is TGTGCCAGCAGCTTGGAGGGGTCCTATGGCTACACCTTC.